What follows is one T cell receptor beta chain and its context. The data belong to a study of blood T cell repertoires in COVID-19. V was clipped by 1 base and J by 4 bases, with 14 bases between them. CDR1 is SGHTA, CDR2 FQGNSA, per germline. This CDR3 is 16 amino acids long. Cohorts were assigned according to the clinical history that participants reported. As handled by the study authors: Estimates of nucleated cell counts were drawn from the amplification of reference gene primers. Libraries were prepared by immunoSEQ multiplex PCR; TCRdb keeps only in-frame clonotypes and omits some of them. The V and J calls and clone size come from that table; D and trimming were worked out from the DNA. The sample carries roughly 330,000 clones, 70% to 90% recorded once.

The sample consisted of PBMCs or T cells enriched from blood (not recorded which). The TCR was taken from a young woman who had recovered from COVID-19. The chain links TRBV7-2 to TRBJ1-3, with D maybe TRBD1 (6 bases). The CDR3 DNA sequence: TGTGCCAGCAGCTTAGTGGCCAGGGGTTACGGAAACACCATATATTTT. Amino acids: CASSLVARGYGNTIYF.